A single sample is the source of the 29 T cell receptor beta chains below, sequenced in a study of blood T cells in healthy people across ages. Sample-barcoded 5' priming and a J-beta primer mix drove a second PCR of roughly 6 to 12 cycles. TCRdb called the 5' RACE reads again in MiXCR, with one record for every CDR3 protein. The table shows 1.5 million to 2 million distinct CDR3 sequences, with roughly two fifths occurring only once. Sequencing used blood. The receptors come from a human donor in good health.

This clonotype was detected only a few times. This chain links TRBV29-1 with TRBJ1-1; D possibly corresponds to TRBD1 (6 bases). V lost 5 bases to trimming and J lost 10 bases, with 20 bases between them. The CDR3 covers 13 residues. Germline values: CDR1 SQVTM, CDR2 ANQGSEA. The CDR3 nucleotides read TGCAGCGTTCAACCTTTGGGACAAGGGGTAGCTTTCTTT. Translated, it gives CSVQPLGQGVAFF.

The chain employs TRBV6-4 and TRBJ2-3, with D perhaps TRBD2 (7 bases). Trimming stripped 6 bases from V and 6 bases from J, with 16 bases between. Germline V gene data show CDR1 as MRHNA and CDR2 as SNTAGT. CDR3 size: 14 residues. The CDR3 sequence: CASRAGANQDTQYF. DNA for the CDR3: TGTGCCAGCAGGGCGGGGGCCAATCAGGATACGCAGTATTTT.

This clonotype has more than one count but fewer than ten. The rearrangement links TRBV20-1 to TRBJ2-7; 7 nucleotides align to TRBD1. The CDR3 covers 14 residues. Looked up from germline, CDR1 is DFQATT and CDR2 is SNEGSKA (reference sequence). V was pared by 2 bases and J by 2 bases, with 6 bases of the junction left unmatched. CDR3 bases: TGCAGTGCTAGACCCCGGGACAGAACCTACGAGCAGTACTTC. Translation: CSARPRDRTYEQYF.

This clonotype was counted between two and nine times. This chain uses TRBV29-1 with TRBJ2-7, with D hard to call. With 4 bases removed from V and 5 bases from J, the gap between germline ends came to 15 bases. The CDR3 sequence is 13 residues long. Germline loops: CDR1 SQVTM, CDR2 ANQGSEA. The CDR3 DNA is TGCAGCGTTGCGGGTCTGGGAAGCGACGAGCAGTACTTC. This encodes CSVAGLGSDEQYF.

This clonotype was picked up many times. The V call is TRBV29-1, the J call TRBJ1-4, with D unclear. Germline CDR1 reads SQVTM; CDR2 reads ANQGSEA. The V gene lost 5 bases and the J gene lost 8 bases, with 9 bases spanning the gap. This CDR3 region has 11 residues. The CDR3 bases are TGCAGCGTTCCCTCGGGGGAAAAACTGTTTTTT. It yields the protein CSVPSGEKLFF.

This rearrangement joins TRBV20-1 to TRBJ2-1; 12 bases are a match to TRBD2. The CDR3 has 16 residues. Trimming at V came to 0 bases and at J to 5 bases, leaving 5 bases not matched to a gene. Germline V lookup: CDR1 DFQATT, CDR2 SNEGSKA (reference sequence). The CDR3 DNA sequence: TGCAGTGCTAGAGATCGGGGACTAGCGGGCCACAATGAGCAGTTCTTC. It encodes CSARDRGLAGHNEQFF.

The table lists this clonotype with a few counts. V is TRBV20-1 and J is TRBJ2-2; D is unclear. V was shortened by 3 bases and J by 3 bases, with 14 bases between the two germline ends. The CDR3 consists of 15 residues. Germline CDR1 reads DFQATT; CDR2 reads SNEGSKA (reference sequence). The CDR3 DNA follows: TGCAGTGCTAGGGGATCCTACAAGGACACCGGGGAGCTGTTTTTT. Its translation: CSARGSYKDTGELFF.

The chain uses TRBV20-1 and TRBJ2-4, with unresolved D. CDR1 and CDR2 (germline): DFQATT, SNEGSKA (reference sequence). The V gene lost 6 bases and the J gene lost 0 bases, with 12 bases spanning the gap. The CDR3 spans 14 residues. CDR3 sequence reads: CSANPPIAKNIQYF. CDR3 DNA sequence: TGCAGTGCCAATCCCCCCATAGCCAAAAACATTCAGTACTTC.

Regarding this clonotype: One junction end disagrees with the germline gene, perhaps due to a read error. This chain connects TRBV10-3 to TRBJ2-1, with D hard to call. The CDR3 runs 13 residues. CDR1 is ENHRY and CDR2 is SYGVKD in the germline V gene. CDR3 residues: CAVRVTDYNEQFF. The DNA for the CDR3 is TGTGCCGTCAGAGTCACGGATTACAATGAGCAGTTCTTC.

This clonotype was counted between two and nine times. This rearrangement joins TRBV4-2 to TRBJ2-7, with 9 bases that match TRBD1. Trimming cost V 4 bases and J 6 bases; bases outside gene matches: 10. The CDR3 sequence is 15 residues long. Germline-derived CDR1 and CDR2 are LGHNA and YNFKEQ. CDR3 in amino acids: CASSRPGTGFGEQYF. Written as DNA, the CDR3 is TGTGCCAGCAGCCGTCCCGGGACAGGGTTCGGCGAGCAGTACTTC.

The chain links TRBV12-5 to TRBJ1-5, with D possibly being TRBD1 (6 bases). This CDR3 is built from 20 residues. Germline V gives CDR1 LGHNT, CDR2 FRNRAP. With 0 bases removed from V and 0 bases from J, the gap between germline ends came to 21 bases. CDR3 sequence: CASGLVFLGQRGDSNQPQHF. DNA of the CDR3: TGTGCTAGTGGTTTGGTATTTTTAGGACAGCGAGGGGATAGCAATCAGCCCCAGCATTTT.

With respect to this clonotype: At one end, the junction sequence differs from germline, possibly due to a read error. V gene TRBV6-2 or TRBV6-3 combines with J gene TRBJ2-5, with TRBD1 identical over 7 bases. Germline CDR1 reads MNHEY; CDR2 reads SVGEGT. There are 15 residues in the CDR3. The CDR3, as DNA: TGTGCCAGCAGTTACATAGACAGGGAATTCGACGAGCAGGACTTC. Its protein product is CASSYIDREFDEQDF.

This sequence joins TRBV27 and TRBJ2-5; 11 nucleotides line up with TRBD2. The J segment lost 2 bases and the V segment lost 3 bases, leaving 5 bases of the junction unmatched. This CDR3 comprises 16 residues. In germline, CDR1 is MNHEY, CDR2 SMNVEV (reference sequence). The CDR3 DNA reads as TGTGCCAGCAGTTTTTACGGGACTAGCGGACAAGAGACCCAGTACTTC. This sequence encodes CASSFYGTSGQETQYF.

The chain carries TRBV29-1 and TRBJ1-1; possibly TRBD1 for D (5 bases). Between the trimmed V and J ends, which lost 4 bases and 4 bases, there was a span of 10 bases. From germline, CDR1 is SQVTM and CDR2 ANQGSEA. The CDR3 runs 12 residues. This CDR3 reads CSVVGGTTEAFF. The CDR3 DNA follows: TGCAGCGTTGTTGGGGGGACCACTGAAGCTTTCTTT.

This clonotype has more than one count but fewer than ten. The V and J genes are TRBV4-2 and TRBJ2-2, with 10 bases lining up with TRBD1. CDR1 is LGHNA, CDR2 YNFKEQ, per germline. The CDR3 covers 14 residues. Trimming cost V 8 bases and J 7 bases; bases outside gene matches: 7. CDR3 sequence (DNA): TGTGCCAGCGGTAGGACAGGGGGTTTCGGGGAGCTGTTTTTT. Translated, it gives CASGRTGGFGELFF.

V is TRBV20-1 and J is TRBJ2-7, with D unclear. The CDR3 is made up of 11 amino acids. The V and J ends lost 4 bases and 5 bases respectively, with 9 bases between them. Germline values: CDR1 DFQATT, CDR2 SNEGSKA (reference sequence). In DNA form, the CDR3 reads TGCAGTGCTATCAGAAACCACGAGCAGTACTTC. It translates to CSAIRNHEQYF.

The chain is built from TRBV3-1 and TRBJ1-6; D unclear. The V gene lost 4 bases and the J gene lost 15 bases, with 28 bases spanning the gap. The germline V gene has CDR1 LGHDT and CDR2 YNNKEL (reference sequence). The CDR3 length is 17 residues. CDR3 sequence reads: CASSPSGPGPAFPILHF. The CDR3 nucleotides read TGTGCCAGCAGCCCATCGGGCCCTGGGCCCGCATTCCCTATCCTCCACTTT.

The table lists this clonotype with a few counts. This chain joins TRBV29-1 and TRBJ2-5, with TRBD1 identical over 7 bases. The CDR3 totals 11 residues. V lost 6 bases to trimming and J lost 7 bases; unmatched junction nucleotides: 5. Germline V gives CDR1 SQVTM, CDR2 ANQGSEA. CDR3 residues: CSVSPGGTQYF. CDR3 sequence (DNA): TGCAGCGTCTCCCCAGGGGGGACCCAGTACTTC. The whole variable domain, remainder taken from reference TRBV29-1 and TRBJ2-5, is SAVISQKPSRDICQRGTSLTIQCQVDSQVTMMFWYRQQPGQSLTLIATANQGSEATYESGFVIDKFPISRPNLTFSTLTVSNMSPEDSSIYLCSVSPGGTQYFGPGTRLLVL.

This clonotype was counted many times. This chain uses TRBV29-1 with TRBJ2-5; D could derive from TRBD1 or TRBD2 (5 bases each). CDR1 and CDR2 (germline): SQVTM, ANQGSEA. With 3 bases removed from V and 4 bases from J, the gap between germline ends came to 18 bases. The CDR3 extends over 15 amino acids. CDR3 region: CSVDPGQGTRETQYF. DNA of the CDR3: TGCAGCGTTGACCCAGGGCAGGGAACTAGAGAGACCCAGTACTTC.

V is TRBV7-2 and J is TRBJ2-4; D may be TRBD2 (5 bases). The J call may be incorrect, as the DNA end agrees better with TRBJ2-7. Looked up from germline, CDR1 is SGHTA and CDR2 is FQGNSA. There are 14 residues in the CDR3. The CDR3 sequence: CASSGLGLFDEQYF. The CDR3 DNA sequence: TGTGCCAGCAGTGGACTGGGCCTTTTTGACGAGCAGTACTTC.

To note about this clonotype: A clone one base away is much larger, so this may be a read error. The CDR3 spells CASSVEGQPQHF. The CDR3, as DNA: TGTGCCAGCAGCGTAGAGGGTCAGCCCCAGCATTTT. This rearrangement joins TRBV9 to TRBJ1-5; D gene ambiguous. Germline values: CDR1 SGDLS, CDR2 YYNGEE. The CDR3 consists of 12 residues. The V end lost 0 bases, the J end lost 6 bases, and 4 bases lay between the germline ends.

This clonotype was detected only a few times. The J gene is TRBJ2-3, the V gene TRBV7-9; D is undetermined. The V end was cut by 5 bases, the J end by 6 bases, with 12 bases between. CDR1 is SEHNR and CDR2 is FQNEAQ in the germline V gene (reference sequence). CDR3 size: 13 residues. As DNA, the CDR3 is TGTGCCAGCAGCCCCGGTGCGCTGGATACGCAGTATTTT. It specifies CASSPGALDTQYF.

This clonotype appeared a single time. Mismatch with germline at one junction end may stem from a read error. The chain recombines TRBV7-8 with TRBJ2-7; 11 positions match TRBD2. Germline lookup yields CDR1 SGHVS and CDR2 FQNEAQ. CDR3 length: 16 residues. The CDR3: CASSAPGLAVPYKQYF. In nucleotides, the CDR3 is TGTGCCAGCAGCGCGCCGGGACTAGCGGTACCCTACAAGCAGTACTTC.

This clonotype was picked up one time. The chain recombines TRBV4-1 with TRBJ1-1; D remains ambiguous. The CDR3 contains 14 residues. V was clipped by 5 bases and J by 0 bases, with 10 bases between them. Per the germline V gene, CDR1 is MGHRA and CDR2 is YSYEKL. Here the CDR3 DNA reads TGCGCCAGCAGCAGGCAAATAATGAACACTGAAGCTTTCTTT. Residues: CASSRQIMNTEAFF.

V usage is TRBV20-1 and J usage is TRBJ1-2; D is unclear. Germline CDR1 reads DFQATT; CDR2 reads SNEGSKA (reference sequence). This CDR3 is built from 11 residues. Between the trimmed V and J ends, which lost 6 bases and 4 bases, there was a span of 9 bases. The chain's CDR3 is CSAFSGYGYTF. CDR3 coding DNA: TGCAGTGCGTTTTCAGGCTATGGCTACACCTTC.

This clonotype was counted a few times. The gene calls are TRBV20-1 and TRBJ1-5; D call uncertain. Germline V CDR1 and CDR2: DFQATT, SNEGSKA (reference sequence). CDR3 length equals 15 residues. Trimming took 3 bases from V and 3 from J, leaving 15 bases between them. The DNA for the CDR3 is TGCAGTGCTAGTCTGGGTGTCATTGTCAATCAGCCCCAGCATTTT. It encodes CSASLGVIVNQPQHF.

This rearrangement joins TRBV4-1 to TRBJ2-1; 8 positions match TRBD2. CDR1 is MGHRA and CDR2 is YSYEKL in the germline V gene. With 4 bases clipped from V and 2 bases from J, the junction kept 7 bases outside the gene matches. The length of the CDR3 is 16 residues. CDR3 protein: CASSPWRGATYNEQFF. CDR3 coding DNA: TGCGCCAGCAGCCCCTGGCGGGGGGCCACCTACAATGAGCAGTTCTTC.

The CDR3, as DNA: TGTGCCAGCAGCGTCACGACTAGGCCAACGGATACGCAGTATTTT. The encoded protein is CASSVTTRPTDTQYF. The V call is TRBV9, the J call TRBJ2-3, with D maybe TRBD2 (6 bases). This CDR3 is 15 amino acids long. Germline V gives CDR1 SGDLS, CDR2 YYNGEE. Between the trimmed V and J ends, which lost 2 bases and 6 bases, there was a span of 16 bases.

This clonotype was recorded at least ten times. The chain uses TRBV2 and TRBJ1-1, with D possibly being TRBD1 (6 bases). There are 15 residues in the CDR3. Trimming pared 8 bases from V and 2 bases from J, leaving 18 bases between. Germline CDR1 reads SNHLY; CDR2 reads FYNNEI. This chain's CDR3 is CASLSGTLANTEAFF. Here the CDR3 DNA reads TGTGCCAGCCTATCGGGGACATTAGCTAACACTGAAGCTTTCTTT.